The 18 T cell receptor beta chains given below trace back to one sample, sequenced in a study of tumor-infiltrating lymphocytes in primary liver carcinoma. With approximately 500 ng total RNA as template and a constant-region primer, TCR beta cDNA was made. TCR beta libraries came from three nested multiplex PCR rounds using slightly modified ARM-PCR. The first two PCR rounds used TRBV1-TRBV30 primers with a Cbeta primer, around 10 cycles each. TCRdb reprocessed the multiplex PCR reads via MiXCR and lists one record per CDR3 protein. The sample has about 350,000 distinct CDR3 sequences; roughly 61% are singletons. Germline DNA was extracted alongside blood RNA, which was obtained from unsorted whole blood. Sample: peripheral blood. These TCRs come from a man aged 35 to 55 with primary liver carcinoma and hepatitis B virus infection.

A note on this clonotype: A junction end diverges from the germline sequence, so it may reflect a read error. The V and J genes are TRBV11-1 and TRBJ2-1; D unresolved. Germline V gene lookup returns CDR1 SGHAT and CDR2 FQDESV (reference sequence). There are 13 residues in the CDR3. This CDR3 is CASSLRRALEQSF. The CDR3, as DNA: TGTGCCAGCAGCTTACGCCGGGCTCTTGAGCAGTCCTTC. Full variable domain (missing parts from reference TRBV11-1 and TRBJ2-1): EAEVAQSPRYKITEKSQAVAFWCDPISGHATLYWYRQILGQGPELLVQFQDESVVDDSQLPKDRFSAERLKGVDSTLKIQPAELGDSAMYLCASSLRRALEQSFGPGTRLTVL.

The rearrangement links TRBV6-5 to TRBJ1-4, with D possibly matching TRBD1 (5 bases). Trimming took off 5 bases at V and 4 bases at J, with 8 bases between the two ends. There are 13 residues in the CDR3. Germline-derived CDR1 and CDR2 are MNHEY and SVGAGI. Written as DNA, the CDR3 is TGTGCCAGCAGTAAGACAGTTAATGAAAAACTGTTTTTT. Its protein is CASSKTVNEKLFF.

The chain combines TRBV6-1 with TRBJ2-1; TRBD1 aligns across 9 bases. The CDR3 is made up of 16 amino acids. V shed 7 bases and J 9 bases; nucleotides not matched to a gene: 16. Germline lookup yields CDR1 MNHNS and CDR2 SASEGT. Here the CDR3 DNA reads TGTGCCAGCATCAACCCAGGGACAGGGAGTCGGAGTGAGCAGTTCTTC. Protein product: CASINPGTGSRSEQFF.

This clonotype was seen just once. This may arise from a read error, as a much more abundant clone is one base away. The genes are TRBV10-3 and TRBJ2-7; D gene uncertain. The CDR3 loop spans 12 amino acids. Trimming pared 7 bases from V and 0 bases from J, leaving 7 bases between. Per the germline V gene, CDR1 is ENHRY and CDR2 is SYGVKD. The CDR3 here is CAITWSSYEQYF. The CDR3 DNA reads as TGTGCCATCACTTGGAGCTCCTACGAGCAGTACTTC.

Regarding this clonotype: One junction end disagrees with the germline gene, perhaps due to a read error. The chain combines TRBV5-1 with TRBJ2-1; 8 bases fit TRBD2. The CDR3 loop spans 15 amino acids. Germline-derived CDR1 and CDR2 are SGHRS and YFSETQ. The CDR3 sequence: CASSLVGRDYNEKFF. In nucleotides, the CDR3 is TGCGCCAGCAGCTTGGTCGGGAGGGACTACAATGAGAAGTTCTTC.

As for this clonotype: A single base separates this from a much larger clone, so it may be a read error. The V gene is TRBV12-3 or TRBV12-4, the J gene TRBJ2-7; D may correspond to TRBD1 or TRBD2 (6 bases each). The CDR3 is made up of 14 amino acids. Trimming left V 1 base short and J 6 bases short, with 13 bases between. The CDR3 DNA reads TGTGCCAGCAGTTTAGGGTCCTGGGGGGCCGAGCAGTACTTC. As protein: CASSLGSWGAEQYF.

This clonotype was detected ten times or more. CDR3 sequence (DNA): TGCGCCAGCAGCCAAGATGTTGCGGGAGGGCCGAGGAATGAGCAGTTCTTC. Translated: CASSQDVAGGPRNEQFF. The chain employs TRBV4-1 and TRBJ2-1, with TRBD2 matching over 9 bases. Germline CDR1 is MGHRA and CDR2 is YSYEKL. The CDR3 totals 17 residues. Losses at the gene ends were 0 bases for V and 7 bases for J; bases not matched to a gene: 10.

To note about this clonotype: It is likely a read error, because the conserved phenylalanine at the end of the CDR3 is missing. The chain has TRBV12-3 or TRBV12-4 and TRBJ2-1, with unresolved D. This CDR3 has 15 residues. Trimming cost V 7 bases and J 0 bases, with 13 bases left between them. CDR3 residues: CASNHRRVSYNEQFL. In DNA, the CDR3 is TGTGCCAGCAACCACCGACGAGTCTCCTACAATGAGCAGTTCCTC.

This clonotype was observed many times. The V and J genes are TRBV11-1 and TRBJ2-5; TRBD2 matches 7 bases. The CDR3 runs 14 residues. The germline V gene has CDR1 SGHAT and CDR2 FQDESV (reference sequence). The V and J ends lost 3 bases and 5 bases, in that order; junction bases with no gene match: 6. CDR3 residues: CASSFSGGWETQYF. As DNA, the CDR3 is TGTGCCAGCAGCTTCTCGGGAGGCTGGGAGACCCAGTACTTC. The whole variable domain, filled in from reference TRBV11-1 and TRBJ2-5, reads EAEVAQSPRYKITEKSQAVAFWCDPISGHATLYWYRQILGQGPELLVQFQDESVVDDSQLPKDRFSAERLKGVDSTLKIQPAELGDSAMYLCASSFSGGWETQYFGPGTRLLVL.

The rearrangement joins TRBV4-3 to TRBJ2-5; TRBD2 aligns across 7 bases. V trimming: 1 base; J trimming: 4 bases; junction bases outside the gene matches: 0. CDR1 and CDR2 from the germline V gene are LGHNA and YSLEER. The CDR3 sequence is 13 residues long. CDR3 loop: CASSQGGGETQYF. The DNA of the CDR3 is TGCGCCAGCAGCCAAGGCGGGGGAGAGACCCAGTACTTC.

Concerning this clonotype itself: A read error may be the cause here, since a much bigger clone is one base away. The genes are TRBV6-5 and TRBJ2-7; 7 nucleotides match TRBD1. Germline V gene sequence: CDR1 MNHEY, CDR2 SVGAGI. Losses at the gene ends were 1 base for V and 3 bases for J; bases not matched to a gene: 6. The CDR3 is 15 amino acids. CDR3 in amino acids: CASSYFPTGIYEQYF. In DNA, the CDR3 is TGTGCCAGCAGTTACTTCCCGACAGGGATCTACGAGCAGTACTTC.

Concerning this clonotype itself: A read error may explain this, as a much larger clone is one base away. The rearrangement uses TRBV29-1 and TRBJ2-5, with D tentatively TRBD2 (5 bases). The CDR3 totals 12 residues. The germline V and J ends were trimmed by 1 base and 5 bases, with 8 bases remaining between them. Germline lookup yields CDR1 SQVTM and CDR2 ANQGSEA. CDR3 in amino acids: CSVEVGGETQYF. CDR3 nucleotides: TGCAGCGTTGAAGTGGGCGGGGAGACCCAGTACTTC.

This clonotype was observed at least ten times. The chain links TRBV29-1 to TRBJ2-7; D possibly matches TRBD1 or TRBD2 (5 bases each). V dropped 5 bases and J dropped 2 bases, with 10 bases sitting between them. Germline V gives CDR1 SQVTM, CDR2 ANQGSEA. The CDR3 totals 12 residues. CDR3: CSVREGPYEQYF. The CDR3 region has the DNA TGCAGCGTTCGTGAGGGGCCCTACGAGCAGTACTTC.

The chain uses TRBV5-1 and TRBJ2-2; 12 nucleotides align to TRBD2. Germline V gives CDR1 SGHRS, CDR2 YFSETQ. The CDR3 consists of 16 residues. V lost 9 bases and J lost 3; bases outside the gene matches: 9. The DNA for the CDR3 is TGCGCCAACGGCTCGACTAGCGGGAGTTACACCGGGGAGCTGTTTTTT. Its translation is CANGSTSGSYTGELFF. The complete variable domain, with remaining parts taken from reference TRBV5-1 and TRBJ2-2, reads KAGVTQTPRYLIKTRGQQVTLSCSPISGHRSVSWYQQTPGQGLQFLFEYFSETQRNKGNFPGRFSGRQFSNSRSEMNVSTLELGDSALYLCANGSTSGSYTGELFFGEGSRLTVL.

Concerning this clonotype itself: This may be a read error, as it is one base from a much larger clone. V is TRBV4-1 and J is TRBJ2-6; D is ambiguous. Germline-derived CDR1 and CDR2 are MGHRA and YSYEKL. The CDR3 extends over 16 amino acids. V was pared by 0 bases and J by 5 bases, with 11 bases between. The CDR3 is CASSQDHQTWANVLTF. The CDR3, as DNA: TGCGCCAGCAGCCAAGATCATCAGACTTGGGCCAACGTCCTGACTTTC.

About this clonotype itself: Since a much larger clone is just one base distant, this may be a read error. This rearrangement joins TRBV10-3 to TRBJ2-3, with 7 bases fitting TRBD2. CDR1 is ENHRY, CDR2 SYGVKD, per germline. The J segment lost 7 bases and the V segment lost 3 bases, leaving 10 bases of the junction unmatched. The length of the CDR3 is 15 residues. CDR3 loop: CAISDDCGEGYTQYF. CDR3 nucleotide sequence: TGTGCCATCAGTGACGATTGCGGGGAGGGGTATACGCAGTATTTT.

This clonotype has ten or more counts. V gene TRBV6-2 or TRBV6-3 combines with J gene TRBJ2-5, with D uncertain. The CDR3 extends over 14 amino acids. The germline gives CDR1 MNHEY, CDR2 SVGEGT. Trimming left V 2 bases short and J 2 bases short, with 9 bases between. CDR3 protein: CASSYIPDQETQYF. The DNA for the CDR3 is TGTGCCAGCAGTTACATTCCAGATCAAGAGACCCAGTACTTC.

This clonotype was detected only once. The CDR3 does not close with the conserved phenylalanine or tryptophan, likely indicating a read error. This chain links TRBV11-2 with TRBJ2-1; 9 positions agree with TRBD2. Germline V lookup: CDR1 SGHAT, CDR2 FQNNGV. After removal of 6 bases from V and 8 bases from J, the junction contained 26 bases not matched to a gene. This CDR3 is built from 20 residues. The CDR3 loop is CASRPTAPGVAGVRIDEQFY. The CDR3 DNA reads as TGTGCCAGCAGGCCAACCGCCCCTGGAGTAGCGGGAGTTCGGATCGATGAGCAGTTCTAC.